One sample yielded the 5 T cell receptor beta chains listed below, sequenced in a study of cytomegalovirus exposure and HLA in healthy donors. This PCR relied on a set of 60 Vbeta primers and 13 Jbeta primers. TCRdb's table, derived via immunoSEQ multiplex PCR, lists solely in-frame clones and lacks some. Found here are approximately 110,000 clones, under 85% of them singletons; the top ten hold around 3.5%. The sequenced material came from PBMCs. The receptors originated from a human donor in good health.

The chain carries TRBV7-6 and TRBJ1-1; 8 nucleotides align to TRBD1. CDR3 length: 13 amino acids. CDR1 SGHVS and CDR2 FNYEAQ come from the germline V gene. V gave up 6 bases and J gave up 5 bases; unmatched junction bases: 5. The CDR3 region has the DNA TGTGCCAGCAGGCCACAGGGGGGTACTGAAGCTTTCTTT. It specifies CASRPQGGTEAFF. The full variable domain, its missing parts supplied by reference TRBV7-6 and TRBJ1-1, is GAGVSQSPRYKVTKRGQDVALRCDPISGHVSLYWYRQALGQGPEFLTYFNYEAQQDKSGLPNDRFSAERPEGSISTLTIQRTEQRDSAMYRCASRPQGGTEAFFGQGTRLTVV.

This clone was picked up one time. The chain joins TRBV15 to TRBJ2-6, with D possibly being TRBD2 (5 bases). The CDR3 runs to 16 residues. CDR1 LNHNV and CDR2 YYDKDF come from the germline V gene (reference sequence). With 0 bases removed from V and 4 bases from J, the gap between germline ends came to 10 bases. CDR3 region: CATSRDGPSGANVLTF. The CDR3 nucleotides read TGTGCCACCAGCAGAGATGGGCCTAGCGGGGCCAACGTCCTGACTTTC.

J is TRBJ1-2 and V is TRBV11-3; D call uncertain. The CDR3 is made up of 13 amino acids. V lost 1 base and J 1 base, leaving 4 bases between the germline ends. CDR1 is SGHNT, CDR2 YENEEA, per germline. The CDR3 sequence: CASSLALNYGYTF. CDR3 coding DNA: TGTGCCAGCAGCTTAGCTCTTAACTATGGCTACACCTTC.

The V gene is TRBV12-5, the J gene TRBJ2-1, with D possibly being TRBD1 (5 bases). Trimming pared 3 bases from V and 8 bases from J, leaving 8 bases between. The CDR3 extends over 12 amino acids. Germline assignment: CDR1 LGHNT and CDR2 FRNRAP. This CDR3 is CASGFRRDEQFF. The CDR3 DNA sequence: TGTGCTAGTGGTTTCCGCAGGGATGAGCAGTTCTTC.

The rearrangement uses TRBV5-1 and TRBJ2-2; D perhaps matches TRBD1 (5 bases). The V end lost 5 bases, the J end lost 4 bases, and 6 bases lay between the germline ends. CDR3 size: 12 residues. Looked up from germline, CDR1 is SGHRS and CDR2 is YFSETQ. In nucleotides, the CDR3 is TGCGCCAGCAGAAGGGGCACCGGGGAGCTGTTTTTT. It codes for CASRRGTGELFF.